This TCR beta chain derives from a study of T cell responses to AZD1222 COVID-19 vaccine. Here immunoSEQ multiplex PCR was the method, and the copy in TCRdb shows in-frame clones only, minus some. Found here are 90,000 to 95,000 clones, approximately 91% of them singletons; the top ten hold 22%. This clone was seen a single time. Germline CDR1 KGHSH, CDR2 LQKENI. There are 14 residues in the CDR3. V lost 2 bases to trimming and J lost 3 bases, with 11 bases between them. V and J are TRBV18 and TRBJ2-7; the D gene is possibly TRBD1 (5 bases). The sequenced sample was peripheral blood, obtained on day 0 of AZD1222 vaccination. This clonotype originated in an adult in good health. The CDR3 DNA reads TGTGCCAGCTCACCAACAGGTTCCAACTACGAGCAGTACTTC. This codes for CASSPTGSNYEQYF.